The rows below give T cell receptor beta chains drawn from one sample of a study of CD8 T cells in Susac syndrome. TCRdb reprocessed the immunoSEQ multiplex PCR reads via MiXCR and lists one record per CDR3 protein. The sample contains hundreds of thousands of distinct CDR3 sequences, just over 90% of which appear only once. The sample was CD4+ T cells from PBMCs. These receptors all come from a human donor with multiple sclerosis. Each CDR3 is given without its conserved first and last residue.

TRBV6-5,TRBJ2-7,ASTEGYEQY
TRBV12-3/TRBV12-4,TRBJ2-2,ASSFGSAGELF
TRBV5-1,TRBJ2-1,ASSSPGLAGAHEQF
TRBV4-1,TRBJ1-4,ASSQGPGATANEKLF
TRBV10-3,TRBJ2-1,AISEGGGAVENEQF
TRBV19,TRBJ2-1,ASTPDQSSYNEQF
TRBV4-1,TRBJ2-1,ASSRGGDLNEQF
TRBV19,TRBJ2-1,ASSKASGSGYNEQF
TRBV12-3/TRBV12-4,TRBJ2-4,ASSHNRPPGIQY
TRBV7-3,TRBJ2-1,ASSLSPSGRAINEQF
TRBV6-2/TRBV6-3,TRBJ2-7,ASSLDAGGPAEQY
TRBV7-2,TRBJ1-5,ASSWTGRDQPQH
TRBV7-8,TRBJ2-1,ASSHPDNEQF
TRBV3-1,TRBJ2-7,ASSLRGTRPVQY
TRBV19,TRBJ2-6,ASNRIVTSGSNVLT
TRBV20-1,TRBJ2-3,SALHWNTDTQY
TRBV12-5,TRBJ2-1,ASGLVLGRVAYNEQF
TRBV20-1,TRBJ2-5,SARDREGKGLAGGETQY